This paragraph reports one T cell receptor (beta chain). The data are from a study of T cell responses to AZD1222 COVID-19 vaccine. The germline V gene has CDR1 LGHDT and CDR2 YNNKEL (reference sequence). This CDR3 is 16 amino acids long. V lost 5 bases and J lost 4; bases outside the gene matches: 14. Sequencing used immunoSEQ multiplex PCR; TCRdb keeps in-frame clones, though not all of them. The sample records about 100,000 clones, 75% to 90% being singletons. This receptor was obtained from an adult in good health. The sequencing here drew on peripheral blood, taken on day 0 of AZD1222 vaccination. The chain has TRBV3-1 (or the pseudogene TRBV3-2) and TRBJ2-7; 7 bases are a match to TRBD2. The CDR3 loop is CASSLKGREYKYEQYF. For the CDR3, the DNA is TGTGCCAGCAGCTTAAAGGGGCGGGAGTATAAGTACGAGCAGTACTTC.